The sequence of this TCR beta chain was determined in a study of technical replicates of blood from several donors. Produced via immunoSEQ multiplex PCR; TCRdb's table is partial and in-frame only. The sample consists of 12,000 or so clones, roughly nine tenths of them appearing once. Germline V gene lookup returns CDR1 SNHLY and CDR2 FYNNEI. The CDR3 contains 10 residues. J gave up 12 bases and V 10 bases, and 6 bases lay outside the gene matches. Sequenced: PBMCs. The rearrangement joins TRBV2 to TRBJ2-1, with 7 bases aligning to TRBD2. This sequence originates from a human donor in good health. The CDR3 nucleotides read TGTGCCACAGCGGGACGCCCGCAGTTCTTC. Translation gives CATAGRPQFF.